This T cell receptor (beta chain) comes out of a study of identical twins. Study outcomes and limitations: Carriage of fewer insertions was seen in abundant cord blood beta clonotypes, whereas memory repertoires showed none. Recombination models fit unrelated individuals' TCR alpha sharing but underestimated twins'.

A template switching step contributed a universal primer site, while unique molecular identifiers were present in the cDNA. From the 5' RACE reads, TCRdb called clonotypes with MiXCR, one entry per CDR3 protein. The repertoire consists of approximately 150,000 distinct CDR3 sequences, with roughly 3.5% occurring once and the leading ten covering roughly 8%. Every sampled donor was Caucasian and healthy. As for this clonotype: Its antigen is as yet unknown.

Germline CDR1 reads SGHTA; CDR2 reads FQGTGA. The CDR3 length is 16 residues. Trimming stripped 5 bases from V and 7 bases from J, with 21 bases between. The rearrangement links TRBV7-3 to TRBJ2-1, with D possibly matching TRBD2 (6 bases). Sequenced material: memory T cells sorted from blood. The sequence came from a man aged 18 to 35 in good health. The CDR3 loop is CASSEVWAGRRNEQFF. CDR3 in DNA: TGTGCCAGCAGCGAAGTTTGGGCGGGACGAAGGAATGAGCAGTTCTTC.